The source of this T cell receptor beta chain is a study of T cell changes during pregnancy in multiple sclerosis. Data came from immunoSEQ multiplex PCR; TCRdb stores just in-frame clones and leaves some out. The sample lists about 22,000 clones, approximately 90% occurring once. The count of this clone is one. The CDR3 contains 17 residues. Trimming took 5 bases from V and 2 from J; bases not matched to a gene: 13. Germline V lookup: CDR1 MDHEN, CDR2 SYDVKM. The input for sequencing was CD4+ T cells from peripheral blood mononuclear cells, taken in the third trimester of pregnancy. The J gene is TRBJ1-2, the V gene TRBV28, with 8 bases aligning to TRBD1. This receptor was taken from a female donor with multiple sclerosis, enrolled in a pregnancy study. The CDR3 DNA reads TGTGCCAGCAGTCTGCCGGGACAGGCGTTCCAAAACTATGGCTACACCTTC. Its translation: CASSLPGQAFQNYGYTF.